These 6 T cell receptor beta chains were all obtained from the same sample, sequenced in a study of T-cell memory formation after mild COVID-19. TCRdb re-called the 5' RACE reads with MiXCR, one entry per CDR3 protein. The data show 400,000 to 500,000 distinct CDR3 sequences, with 24% seen just once and around 8.7% held by the top ten. Source material: PBMCs or a T cell subset sorted from them (not recorded which). Source of these receptors: an adult woman who had mild COVID-19 (a few samples of this study predate the infection). Cell type and time point are not known.

V and J are TRBV27 and TRBJ2-3; the D call may be TRBD1 or TRBD2 (5 bases each). Trimming stripped 3 bases from V and 5 bases from J, with 12 bases between. This CDR3 has 14 amino acids. Germline CDR1 and CDR2: MNHEY and SMNVEV (reference sequence). CDR3 loop: CASSFRGVLDTQYF. As DNA, the CDR3 is TGTGCCAGCAGTTTTCGAGGGGTCCTAGATACGCAGTATTTT.

The chain has TRBV7-9 and TRBJ1-1; 8 bases map to TRBD1. Germline assignment: CDR1 SEHNR and CDR2 FQNEAQ (reference sequence). CDR3 length equals 14 residues. V lost 5 bases, J lost 3 bases, and 5 bases stayed unmatched. The DNA for the CDR3 is TGTGCCAGCAGCAGACAGGGGAAGGACACTGAAGCTTTCTTT. Amino acid sequence: CASSRQGKDTEAFF.

The genes are TRBV7-8 and TRBJ2-1; 7 nucleotides agree with TRBD1. Germline V lookup: CDR1 SGHVS, CDR2 FQNEAQ. J was trimmed by 8 bases and V by 5 bases; bases with no gene match: 6. The CDR3 loop spans 13 amino acids. CDR3 coding DNA: TGTGCCAGCAGCGGAAGACAGGGCGATGAGCAGTTCTTC. This encodes CASSGRQGDEQFF.

A few counts support this clonotype. The V call is TRBV24-1, the J call TRBJ2-3; D gene ambiguous. CDR1 and CDR2 (germline): KGHDR, SFDVKD. The CDR3 contains 13 residues. V shed 5 bases and J shed 0 bases, with 5 bases lying between them. The CDR3 nucleotides are TGTGCCACCAGTGCGGCAAGCACAGATACGCAGTATTTT. Its translation: CATSAASTDTQYF.

The V and J genes are TRBV12-3 or TRBV12-4 and TRBJ2-1, with 11 bases identical to TRBD2. V lost 7 bases, J lost 7 bases, and 9 bases stayed unmatched. The CDR3 length is 15 residues. This CDR3 is CASNPTSGVRNEQFF. CDR3 coding DNA: TGTGCCAGCAACCCGACTAGCGGGGTCCGAAATGAGCAGTTCTTC.

Only a few counts were recorded for this clonotype. The gene calls are TRBV5-1 and TRBJ1-6; D unclear. The CDR3 consists of 13 residues. Germline values: CDR1 SGHRS, CDR2 YFSETQ. Trimming took 4 bases from V and 14 from J, leaving 16 bases between them. DNA of the CDR3: TGCGCCAGCAGCCCGGATGGAGGCTTTGCCCTCCACTTT. This encodes CASSPDGGFALHF. Full variable domain (missing parts from reference TRBV5-1 and TRBJ1-6): KAGVTQTPRYLIKTRGQQVTLSCSPISGHRSVSWYQQTPGQGLQFLFEYFSETQRNKGNFPGRFSGRQFSNSRSEMNVSTLELGDSALYLCASSPDGGFALHFGNGTRLTVT.